These 19 T cell receptor beta chains share one sample of origin, sequenced in a study of blood T cells in healthy people across ages. Through a sample-barcoded 5' primer and a J-beta primer mix, a second PCR was run for about 7 to 12 cycles. Each CDR3 protein is one row after TCRdb ran MiXCR on the 5' RACE reads. Of roughly 1.9 million distinct CDR3 sequences in the sample, about two fifths were seen once. Sequences were obtained from blood. The source is a human donor in good health.

The rearrangement joins TRBV10-3 to TRBJ1-1, with D possibly matching TRBD1 (6 bases). Trimming removed 3 bases from V and 3 bases from J, with 11 bases in between. The CDR3 contains 14 residues. Germline CDR1 ENHRY, CDR2 SYGVKD. The CDR3 spells CAISERPGDTEAFF. In DNA form, the CDR3 reads TGTGCCATCAGTGAACGCCCAGGGGACACTGAAGCTTTCTTT.

This clonotype was detected a few times. Germline and junction disagree at one end, which may indicate a read error. The J gene is TRBJ1-5, the V gene TRBV7-2, with D hard to call. The CDR3 is 16 residues long. Germline CDR1 is SGHTA and CDR2 is FQGNSA. Here the CDR3 reads CAGSLEQTSSSQPQHF. The CDR3 nucleotides are TGTGCCGGCAGCTTAGAACAGACTTCGAGCAGTCAGCCCCAGCATTTT.

Turning to this clonotype: A junction boundary mismatches the germline segment, possibly from a read error. The chain couples TRBV28 to TRBJ2-1; TRBD1 or TRBD2 may be the D gene (5 bases each). Per germline, CDR1 MDHEN and CDR2 SYDVKM. This CDR3 spans 14 amino acids. CDR3 DNA sequence: TGTGCCTGCAGCCGGACACAGTGGGGGAATGAGCAGTTCTTC. Translated: CACSRTQWGNEQFF. Full variable domain (remainder filled in from reference TRBV28 and TRBJ2-1): DVKVTQSSRYLVKRTGEKVFLECVQDMDHENMFWYRQDPGLGLRLIYFSYDVKMKEKGDIPEGYSVSREKKERFSLILESASTNQTSMYLCACSRTQWGNEQFFGPGTRLTVL.

This chain links TRBV11-2 with TRBJ1-5; D gene uncertain. Trimming cost V 5 bases and J 8 bases, with 7 bases left between them. This CDR3 comprises 11 residues. Germline assignment: CDR1 SGHAT and CDR2 FQNNGV. The CDR3 DNA reads as TGTGCCAGCAGCCTCCAGGAGCCCCAGCATTTT. As protein: CASSLQEPQHF.

This clonotype was picked up a small number of times. The rearrangement links TRBV20-1 to TRBJ2-1; a weak D match, TRBD2 (6 bases). The CDR3 has 16 amino acids. The germline gives CDR1 DFQATT, CDR2 SNEGSKA (reference sequence). Trimming left V 3 bases short and J 8 bases short, with 23 bases between. CDR3 in amino acids: CSASGSGTPPFDEQFF. CDR3 DNA: TGCAGTGCTAGTGGCTCCGGGACTCCTCCTTTCGATGAGCAGTTCTTC.

The chain combines TRBV11-2 with TRBJ2-7; D tentatively reads TRBD1 or TRBD2 (5 bases each). CDR1 is SGHAT, CDR2 FQNNGV, per germline. The CDR3 is made up of 17 amino acids. V lost 0 bases and J 2 bases, leaving 17 bases between the germline ends. This chain's CDR3 is CASSLDSVRGLPYEQYF. CDR3 coding DNA: TGTGCCAGCAGCTTAGATAGCGTGAGGGGCCTCCCCTACGAGCAGTACTTC. Full variable domain (remainder filled in from reference TRBV11-2 and TRBJ2-7): EAGVAQSPRYKIIEKRQSVAFWCNPISGHATLYWYQQILGQGPKLLIQFQNNGVVDDSQLPKDRFSAERLKGVDSTLKIQPAKLEDSAVYLCASSLDSVRGLPYEQYFGPGTRLTVT.

This chain links TRBV29-1 with TRBJ2-1; possible D gene TRBD1, 5 bases. This CDR3 contains 13 residues. Germline values: CDR1 SQVTM, CDR2 ANQGSEA. The germline V and J ends were trimmed by 5 bases and 1 base, with 9 bases remaining between them. In DNA, the CDR3 is TGCAGCGTTCCGACAGCTTCCTACAATGAGCAGTTCTTC. Protein: CSVPTASYNEQFF.

The sample holds a few counts of this clonotype. A much larger clone lies one base from this, so it may be a read error. The rearrangement uses TRBV20-1 and TRBJ2-1; D possibly corresponds to TRBD1 (5 bases). Germline CDR1 and CDR2: DFQATT and SNEGSKA (reference sequence). The V end was cut by 7 bases, the J end by 13 bases, with 26 bases between. This CDR3 contains 14 residues. Here the CDR3 DNA reads TGCAGTGTCCGAGAAGGACACCGTCAAGAGACCCAGTTCTTC. Protein: CSVREGHRQETQFF.

The chain carries TRBV28 and TRBJ2-1; D is uncertain. The CDR3 is made up of 16 amino acids. V was shortened by 1 base and J by 0 bases, with 10 bases between the two germline ends. The germline gives CDR1 MDHEN, CDR2 SYDVKM. DNA of the CDR3: TGTGCCAGCAGTTTATTGGGCTCTAGCTCCTACAATGAGCAGTTCTTC. Protein product: CASSLLGSSSYNEQFF.

This clonotype turned up a few times. The V gene is TRBV29-1, the J gene TRBJ2-1; D gene ambiguous. V lost 3 bases and J 9 bases, leaving 12 bases between the germline ends. Germline V lookup: CDR1 SQVTM, CDR2 ANQGSEA. This CDR3 spans 12 amino acids. The CDR3 reads CSVDSLVVEQFF. CDR3 in DNA: TGCAGCGTTGACTCGCTGGTCGTTGAGCAGTTCTTC.

This sequence joins TRBV6-6 and TRBJ2-7; D might be TRBD1 (5 bases). This CDR3 is built from 16 residues. V was clipped by 5 bases and J by 1 base, with 18 bases between them. Germline V gene sequence: CDR1 MNHNY, CDR2 SVGAGI (reference sequence). The CDR3 reads CASSHNRDSPSYEQYF. CDR3 sequence (DNA): TGTGCCAGCAGTCATAATAGAGACAGTCCTTCCTACGAGCAGTACTTC.

A few counts support this clonotype. V usage is TRBV20-1 and J usage is TRBJ1-6, with 7 bases lining up with TRBD1. The CDR3 has 14 residues. Germline V gene sequence: CDR1 DFQATT, CDR2 SNEGSKA (reference sequence). V lost 3 bases and J lost 6; bases outside the gene matches: 5. The CDR3 DNA reads as TGCAGTGCTAGCCTCGGGACAGCTAATTCACCCCTCCACTTT. The encoded protein is CSASLGTANSPLHF.

This chain uses TRBV7-9 with TRBJ1-1; 7 bases are a match to TRBD1. The CDR3 contains 12 residues. Germline V gene sequence: CDR1 SEHNR, CDR2 FQNEAQ (reference sequence). Germline trimming cut 5 bases from V and 7 bases from J; bases unmatched to any gene: 4. CDR3 nucleotides: TGTGCCAGCAGCCAAGACAGGGTTGAAGCTTTCTTT. Translating it yields CASSQDRVEAFF.

The chain combines TRBV7-6 with TRBJ1-4; a possible D gene is TRBD1 (6 bases). CDR1 is SGHVS, CDR2 FNYEAQ, per germline. Trimming left V 5 bases short and J 7 bases short, with 20 bases between. The CDR3 sequence is 16 residues long. The CDR3 sequence: CASSPLQGRIGEKLFF. CDR3 nucleotides: TGTGCCAGCAGCCCCCTGCAGGGGCGCATTGGTGAAAAACTGTTTTTT.

This chain links TRBV27 with TRBJ1-6; D remains ambiguous. The V gene lost 2 bases and the J gene lost 8 bases, with 13 bases spanning the gap. The germline gives CDR1 MNHEY, CDR2 SMNVEV (reference sequence). The CDR3 consists of 15 residues. For the CDR3, the DNA is TGTGCCAGCAGTTTAACGTCCCTCTCTCATTCACCCCTCCACTTT. Translating it yields CASSLTSLSHSPLHF.

The chain uses TRBV20-1 and TRBJ2-4; D perhaps matches TRBD1 (5 bases). Trimming stripped 6 bases from V and 13 bases from J, with 25 bases between. This CDR3 is built from 14 residues. Looked up from germline, CDR1 is DFQATT and CDR2 is SNEGSKA (reference sequence). CDR3 nucleotide sequence: TGCAGTGCCCCGAAGGGGAATAGCTACAATGAGCAGTACTTC. Protein: CSAPKGNSYNEQYF.

V and J are TRBV14 and TRBJ2-1; tentative D call: TRBD1 (6 bases). This CDR3 is 17 amino acids long. The germline V gene has CDR1 SGHDN and CDR2 FVKESK. Deletions cut 0 bases from V and 7 bases from J, with 19 bases between. Written as DNA, the CDR3 is TGTGCCAGCAGCCAAGATCGGGTAAACAGGGTTCTTAATGAGCAGTTCTTC. Amino acid sequence: CASSQDRVNRVLNEQFF. Full variable domain (missing parts from reference TRBV14 and TRBJ2-1): EAGVTQFPSHSVIEKGQTVTLRCDPISGHDNLYWYRRVMGKEIKFLLHFVKESKQDESGMPNNRFLAERTGGTYSTLKVQPAELEDSGVYFCASSQDRVNRVLNEQFFGPGTRLTVL.

As DNA, the CDR3 is TGCGCCAGCAGCCCAATAACAGGGTCTCGCAATGAGCAGTTCTTC. It specifies CASSPITGSRNEQFF. This rearrangement joins TRBV5-1 to TRBJ2-1, with a tentative D call TRBD1 (6 bases). The CDR3 covers 15 residues. V lost 4 bases and J 6 bases, leaving 17 bases between the germline ends. The germline gives CDR1 SGHRS, CDR2 YFSETQ.

This clonotype was seen many times. This chain links TRBV6-2 or TRBV6-3 with TRBJ2-3; unclear D gene. CDR1 and CDR2 from the germline V gene are MNHEY and SVGEGT. V lost 3 bases and J lost 7, with 8 bases in between. The CDR3 covers 12 residues. The CDR3: CASSYASYTQYF. In DNA, the CDR3 is TGTGCCAGCAGTTATGCTAGTTATACGCAGTATTTT.